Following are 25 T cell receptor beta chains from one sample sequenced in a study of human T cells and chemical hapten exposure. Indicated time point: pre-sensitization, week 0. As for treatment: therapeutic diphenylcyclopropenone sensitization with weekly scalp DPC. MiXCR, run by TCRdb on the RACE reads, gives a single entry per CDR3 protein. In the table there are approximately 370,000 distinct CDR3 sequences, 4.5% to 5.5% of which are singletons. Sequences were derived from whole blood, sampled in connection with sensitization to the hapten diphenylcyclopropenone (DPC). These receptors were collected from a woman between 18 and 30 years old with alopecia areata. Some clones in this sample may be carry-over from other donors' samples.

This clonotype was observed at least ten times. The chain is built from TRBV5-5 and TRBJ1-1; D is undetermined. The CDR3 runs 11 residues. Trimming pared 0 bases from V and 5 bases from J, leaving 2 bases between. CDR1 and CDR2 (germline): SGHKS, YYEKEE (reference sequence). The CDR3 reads CASSLETEAFF. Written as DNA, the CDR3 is TGTGCCAGCAGCTTGGAGACTGAAGCTTTCTTT.

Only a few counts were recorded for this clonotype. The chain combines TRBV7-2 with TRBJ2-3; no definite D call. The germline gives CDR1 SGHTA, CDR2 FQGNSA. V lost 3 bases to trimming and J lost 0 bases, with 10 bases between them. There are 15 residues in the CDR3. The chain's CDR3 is CASSFKDLSTDTQYF. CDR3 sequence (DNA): TGTGCCAGCAGCTTTAAGGACCTGAGCACAGATACGCAGTATTTT.

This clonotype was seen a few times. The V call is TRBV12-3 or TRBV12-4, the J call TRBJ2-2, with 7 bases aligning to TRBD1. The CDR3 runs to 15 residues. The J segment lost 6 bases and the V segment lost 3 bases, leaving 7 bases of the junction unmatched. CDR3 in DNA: TGTGCCAGCAGTTTTCGGGACAGTCTACCCGGGGAGCTGTTTTTT. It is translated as CASSFRDSLPGELFF.

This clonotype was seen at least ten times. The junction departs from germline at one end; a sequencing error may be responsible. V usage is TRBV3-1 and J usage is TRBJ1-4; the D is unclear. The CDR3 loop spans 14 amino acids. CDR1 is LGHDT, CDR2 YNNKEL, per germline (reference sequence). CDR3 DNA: TGTGCCAGCAGCCAGCGAACAACAAATGAAAAACTGTTTTTT. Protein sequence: CASSQRTTNEKLFF.

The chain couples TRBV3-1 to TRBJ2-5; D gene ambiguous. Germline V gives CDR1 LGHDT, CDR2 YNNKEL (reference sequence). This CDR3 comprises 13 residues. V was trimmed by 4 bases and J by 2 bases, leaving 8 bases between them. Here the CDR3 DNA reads TGTGCCAGCAGCCGGGCTACTCAAGAGACCCAGTACTTC. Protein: CASSRATQETQYF.

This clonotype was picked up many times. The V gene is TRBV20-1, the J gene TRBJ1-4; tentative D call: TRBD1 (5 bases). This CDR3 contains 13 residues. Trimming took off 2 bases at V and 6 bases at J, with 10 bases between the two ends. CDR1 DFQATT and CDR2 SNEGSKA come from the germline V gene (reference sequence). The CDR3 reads CSARQSGDEKLFF. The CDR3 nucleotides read TGCAGTGCTAGACAGTCGGGGGATGAAAAACTGTTTTTT.

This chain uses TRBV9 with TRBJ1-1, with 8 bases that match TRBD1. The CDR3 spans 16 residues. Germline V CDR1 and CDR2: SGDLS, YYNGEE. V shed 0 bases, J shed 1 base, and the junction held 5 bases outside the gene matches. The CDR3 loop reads CASSVGTGGENTEAFF. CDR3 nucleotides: TGTGCCAGCAGCGTAGGTACAGGGGGGGAGAACACTGAAGCTTTCTTT.

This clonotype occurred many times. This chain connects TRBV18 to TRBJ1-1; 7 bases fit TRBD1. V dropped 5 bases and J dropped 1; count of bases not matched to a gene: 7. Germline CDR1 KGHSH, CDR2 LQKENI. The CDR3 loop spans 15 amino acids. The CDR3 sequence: CASSTPGQANTEAFF. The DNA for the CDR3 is TGTGCCAGCTCAACGCCCGGACAGGCGAACACTGAAGCTTTCTTT.

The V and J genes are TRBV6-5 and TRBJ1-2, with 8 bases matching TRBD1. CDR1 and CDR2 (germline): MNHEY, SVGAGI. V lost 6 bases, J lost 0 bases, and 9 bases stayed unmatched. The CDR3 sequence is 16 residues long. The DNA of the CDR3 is TGTGCCAGCAGACCCCTGACAGGGGCCCCTAACTATGGCTACACCTTC. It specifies CASRPLTGAPNYGYTF.

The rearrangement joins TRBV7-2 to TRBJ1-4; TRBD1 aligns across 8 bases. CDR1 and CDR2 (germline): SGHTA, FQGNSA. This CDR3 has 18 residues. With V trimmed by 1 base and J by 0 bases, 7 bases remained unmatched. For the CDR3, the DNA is TGTGCCAGCAGCTTAGTACCAGGGGGCTATTCAACTAATGAAAAACTGTTTTTT. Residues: CASSLVPGGYSTNEKLFF.

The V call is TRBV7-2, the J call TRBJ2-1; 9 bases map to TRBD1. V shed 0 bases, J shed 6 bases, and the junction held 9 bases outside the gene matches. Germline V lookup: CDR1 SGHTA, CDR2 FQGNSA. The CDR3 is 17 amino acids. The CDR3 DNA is TGTGCCAGCAGCTTAGCGGCTCCGGGACAGGGTCCCAATGAGCAGTTCTTC. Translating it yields CASSLAAPGQGPNEQFF.

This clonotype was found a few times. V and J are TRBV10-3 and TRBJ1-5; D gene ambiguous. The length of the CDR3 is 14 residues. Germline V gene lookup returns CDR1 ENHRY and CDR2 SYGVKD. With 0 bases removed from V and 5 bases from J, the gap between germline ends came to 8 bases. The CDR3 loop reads CAISESGTDQPQHF. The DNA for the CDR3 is TGTGCCATCAGTGAGTCGGGCACTGATCAGCCCCAGCATTTT.

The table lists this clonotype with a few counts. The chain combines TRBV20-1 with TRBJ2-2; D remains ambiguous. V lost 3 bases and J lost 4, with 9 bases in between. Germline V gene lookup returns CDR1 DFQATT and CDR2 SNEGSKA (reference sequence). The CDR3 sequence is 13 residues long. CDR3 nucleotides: TGCAGTGCTAGTGGGCCTCTCACCGGGGAGCTGTTTTTT. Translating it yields CSASGPLTGELFF.

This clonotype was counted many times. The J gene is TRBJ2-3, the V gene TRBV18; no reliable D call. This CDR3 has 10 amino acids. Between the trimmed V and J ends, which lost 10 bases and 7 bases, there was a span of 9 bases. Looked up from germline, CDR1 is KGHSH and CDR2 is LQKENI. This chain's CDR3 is CATWINTQYF. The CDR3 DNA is TGTGCCACCTGGATCAATACGCAGTATTTT.

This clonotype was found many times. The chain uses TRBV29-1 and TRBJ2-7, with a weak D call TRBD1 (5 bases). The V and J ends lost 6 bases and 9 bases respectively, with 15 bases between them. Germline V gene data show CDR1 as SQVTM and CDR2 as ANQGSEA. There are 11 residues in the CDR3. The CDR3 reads CSVADTPGQYF. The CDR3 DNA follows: TGCAGCGTCGCGGACACTCCTGGGCAGTACTTC.

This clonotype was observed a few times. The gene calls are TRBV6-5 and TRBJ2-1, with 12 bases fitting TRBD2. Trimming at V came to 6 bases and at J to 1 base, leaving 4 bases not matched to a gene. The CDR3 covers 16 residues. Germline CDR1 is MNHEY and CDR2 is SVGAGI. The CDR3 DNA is TGTGCCAGCAGATTACTAGCGGGGGGTTCCTACAATGAGCAGTTCTTC. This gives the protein CASRLLAGGSYNEQFF.

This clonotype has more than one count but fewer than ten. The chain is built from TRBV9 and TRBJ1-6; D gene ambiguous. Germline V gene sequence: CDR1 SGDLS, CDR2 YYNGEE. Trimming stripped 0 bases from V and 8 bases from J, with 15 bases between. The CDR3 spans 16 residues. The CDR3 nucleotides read TGTGCCAGCAGCGTAGGCGCACGGACCGCGGATTCACCCCTCCACTTT. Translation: CASSVGARTADSPLHF. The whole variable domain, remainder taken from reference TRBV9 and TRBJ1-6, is DSGVTQTPKHLITATGQRVTLRCSPRSGDLSVYWYQQSLDQGLQFLIQYYNGEERAKGNILERFSAQQFPDLHSELNLSSLELGDSALYFCASSVGARTADSPLHFGNGTRLTVT.

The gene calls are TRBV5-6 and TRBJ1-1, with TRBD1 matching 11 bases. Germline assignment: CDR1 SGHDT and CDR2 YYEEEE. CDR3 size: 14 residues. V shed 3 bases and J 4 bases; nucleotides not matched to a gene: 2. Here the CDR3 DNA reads TGTGCCAGCAGCTGGGGACAGGGGGTCACTGAAGCTTTCTTT. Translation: CASSWGQGVTEAFF.

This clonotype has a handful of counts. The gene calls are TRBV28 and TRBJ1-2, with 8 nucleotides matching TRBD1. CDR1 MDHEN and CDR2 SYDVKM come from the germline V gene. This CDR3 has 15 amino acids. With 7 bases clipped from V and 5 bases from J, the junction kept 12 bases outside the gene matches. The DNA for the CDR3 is TGTGCCAGCATTCGACAGGGGTCCCTCTCGTATGGCTACACCTTC. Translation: CASIRQGSLSYGYTF.

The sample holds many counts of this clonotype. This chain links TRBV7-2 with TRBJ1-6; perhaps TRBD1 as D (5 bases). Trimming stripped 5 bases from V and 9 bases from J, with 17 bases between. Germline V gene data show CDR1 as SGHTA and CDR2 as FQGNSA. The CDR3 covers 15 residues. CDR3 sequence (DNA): TGTGCCAGCAGCCCCTGGGGCAGGGAGAGTTCACCCCTCCACTTT. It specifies CASSPWGRESSPLHF.

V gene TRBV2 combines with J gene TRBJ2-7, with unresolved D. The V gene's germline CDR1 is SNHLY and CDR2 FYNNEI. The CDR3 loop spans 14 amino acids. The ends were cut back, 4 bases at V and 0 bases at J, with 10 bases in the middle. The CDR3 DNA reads TGTGCCAGCAGTGTTGGTCAGGTCTCCTACGAGCAGTACTTC. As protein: CASSVGQVSYEQYF.

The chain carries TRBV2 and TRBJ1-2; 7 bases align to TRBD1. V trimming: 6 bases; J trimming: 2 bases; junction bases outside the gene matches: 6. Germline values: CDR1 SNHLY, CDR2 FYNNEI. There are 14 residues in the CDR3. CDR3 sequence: CASSVRDSNYGYTF. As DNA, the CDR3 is TGTGCCAGCAGCGTACGGGACAGCAACTATGGCTACACCTTC.

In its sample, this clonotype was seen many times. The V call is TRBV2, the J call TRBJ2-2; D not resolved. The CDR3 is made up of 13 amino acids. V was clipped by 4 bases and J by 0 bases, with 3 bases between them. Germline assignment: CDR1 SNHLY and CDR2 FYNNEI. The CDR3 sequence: CASSASNTGELFF. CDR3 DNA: TGTGCCAGCAGTGCCTCGAACACCGGGGAGCTGTTTTTT.

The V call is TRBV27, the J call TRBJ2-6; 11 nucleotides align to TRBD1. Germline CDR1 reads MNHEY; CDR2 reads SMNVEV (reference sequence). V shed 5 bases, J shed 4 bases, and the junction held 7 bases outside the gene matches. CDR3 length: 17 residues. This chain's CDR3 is CASSPGQGVTGANVLTF. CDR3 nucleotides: TGTGCCAGCAGTCCGGGACAGGGGGTAACCGGGGCCAACGTCCTGACTTTC.

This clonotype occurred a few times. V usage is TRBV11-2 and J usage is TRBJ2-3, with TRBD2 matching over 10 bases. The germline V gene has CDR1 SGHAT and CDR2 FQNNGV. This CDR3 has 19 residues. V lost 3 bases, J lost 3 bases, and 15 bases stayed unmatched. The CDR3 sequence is CASSLSRTSGTTLTDTQYF. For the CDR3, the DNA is TGTGCCAGCAGCTTGTCGCGGACTAGCGGAACTACCTTGACAGATACGCAGTATTTT.